The 21 T cell receptor beta chains presented below share a single source sample, sequenced in a study of spatial heterogeneity in lung cancer (dated by TCRdb to about 2019). This sample's time point label indicates: sample taken at primary tumor resection. For TCR sequencing, whole RNA was extracted from tumor and nontumor lung tissue, or from cryopreserved PBMC samples, and no cell sorting was done. The receptor library was made with 5' RACE. The sequencing machine was a NextSeq 500. The public reads were reanalyzed by TCRdb: fastp trimming at Q25, MiXCR alignment, in-frame beta chains only. Each entry merges the rows of one CDR3 protein and shows their most common DNA and genes. The sample contains fewer than 55,000 distinct CDR3 sequences, roughly 7.2% of them found a single time. 10% to 15% of the sample belongs to the ten largest clones. This specimen consisted of PBMCs, obtained at surgery. These receptors came from a female donor with early-stage non-small cell lung cancer.

Only a few counts were recorded for this clonotype. The J gene is TRBJ2-7, the V gene TRBV11-2, with 7 bases matching TRBD1. The CDR3 runs 15 residues. CDR1 and CDR2 from the germline V gene are SGHAT and FQNNGV. V was clipped by 5 bases and J by 1 base; unmatched bases: 8. The chain's CDR3 is CASSLYRTGSYEQYF. CDR3 sequence (DNA): TGTGCCAGCAGCCTTTACAGGACAGGTTCCTACGAGCAGTACTTC.

This clonotype was counted between two and nine times. This chain joins TRBV5-6 and TRBJ2-7; the match to TRBD2 covers 15 bases. Germline CDR1 is SGHDT and CDR2 is YYEEEE. This CDR3 has 15 residues. Losses at the gene ends were 3 bases for V and 3 bases for J; bases not matched to a gene: 1. The CDR3 here is CASSSGLAGGYEQYF. Written as DNA, the CDR3 is TGTGCCAGCAGCTCGGGACTAGCGGGGGGCTACGAGCAGTACTTC.

This clonotype was observed a handful of times. The junction departs from germline at one end; a sequencing error may be responsible. The chain combines TRBV20-1 with TRBJ2-1; 7 nucleotides line up with TRBD1. CDR3 length: 13 residues. Looked up from germline, CDR1 is DFQATT and CDR2 is SNEGSKA (reference sequence). This CDR3 reads CSAREGARNEQFF. In nucleotides, the CDR3 is TGCAGTGCGAGAGAGGGGGCACGGAATGAGCAGTTCTTC.

At least ten counts were recorded for this clonotype. The chain uses TRBV19 and TRBJ1-6, with a tentative D call TRBD1 (6 bases). Germline V CDR1 and CDR2: LNHDA, SQIVND (reference sequence). The V and J ends lost 8 bases and 1 base respectively, with 12 bases between them. The CDR3 is 15 residues long. CDR3 protein: CASQQGRSYNSPLHF. CDR3 coding DNA: TGTGCCAGTCAACAGGGAAGGTCCTATAATTCACCCCTCCACTTT.

This clonotype was detected a few times. This rearrangement joins TRBV4-3 to TRBJ2-2; D unresolved. Trimming removed 0 bases from V and 6 bases from J, with 14 bases in between. This CDR3 spans 16 amino acids. The germline V gene has CDR1 LGHNA and CDR2 YSLEER. This CDR3 is CASSQDPGLLAGELFF. CDR3 bases: TGCGCCAGCAGCCAAGACCCCGGGCTTTTGGCCGGGGAGCTGTTTTTT.

The sample holds a few counts of this clonotype. The chain joins TRBV5-1 to TRBJ2-5, with 8 bases identical to TRBD1. In germline, CDR1 is SGHRS, CDR2 YFSETQ. This CDR3 spans 16 amino acids. The trim removed 4 bases at V and 5 bases at J, leaving 13 bases unmatched. The CDR3 DNA follows: TGCGCCAGCAGCCTAGGGACAGGAGGGTTCGGGGAGACCCAGTACTTC. Protein sequence: CASSLGTGGFGETQYF. Full variable domain (missing parts from reference TRBV5-1 and TRBJ2-5): KAGVTQTPRYLIKTRGQQVTLSCSPISGHRSVSWYQQTPGQGLQFLFEYFSETQRNKGNFPGRFSGRQFSNSRSEMNVSTLELGDSALYLCASSLGTGGFGETQYFGPGTRLLVL.

For the CDR3, the DNA is TGTGCCTGGAGGGAGCGGGGGGCCCCCAATGAGCAGTTCTTC. It specifies CAWRERGAPNEQFF. The V call is TRBV30, the J call TRBJ2-1; TRBD2 aligns across 9 bases. Per germline, CDR1 GTSNPN and CDR2 SVGIG (reference sequence). The CDR3 length is 14 residues. The ends lost 3 bases at V and 6 bases at J; junction bases unmatched: 6.

This clonotype was seen ten or more times. This chain uses TRBV7-2 with TRBJ1-2; D call uncertain. Germline assignment: CDR1 SGHTA and CDR2 FQGNSA. The CDR3 consists of 17 residues. V was shortened by 4 bases and J by 4 bases, with 22 bases between the two germline ends. CDR3 residues: CASSSTSLEGLSYGYTF. The DNA of the CDR3 is TGTGCCAGCAGCTCCACCTCTTTGGAGGGTCTGAGCTATGGCTACACCTTC.

There are a few counts of this clonotype. The V gene is TRBV7-9, the J gene TRBJ1-2; D gene uncertain. Germline-derived CDR1 and CDR2 are SEHNR and FQNEAQ (reference sequence). The CDR3 is made up of 14 amino acids. Trimming stripped 0 bases from V and 2 bases from J, with 7 bases between. The CDR3 region has the DNA TGTGCCAGCAGCTTAGCGCTACAGAACTATGGCTACACCTTC. Translation: CASSLALQNYGYTF.

The V gene is TRBV5-4, the J gene TRBJ1-2; possibly TRBD1 for D (6 bases). CDR1 SGHNT and CDR2 YYREEE come from the germline V gene (reference sequence). The CDR3 contains 15 residues. V lost 1 base to trimming and J lost 2 bases, with 12 bases between them. The CDR3: CASSLSGAQNYGYTF. The CDR3 region has the DNA TGTGCCAGCAGCTTGTCAGGGGCGCAAAACTATGGCTACACCTTC.

This clonotype has a handful of counts. J is TRBJ2-5 and V is TRBV24-1; D remains ambiguous. Germline CDR1 is KGHDR and CDR2 is SFDVKD. There are 13 residues in the CDR3. The V end lost 4 bases, the J end lost 2 bases, and 7 bases lay between the germline ends. The CDR3 loop is CATSEGLQETQYF. The CDR3 nucleotides are TGTGCCACCAGTGAGGGCCTACAAGAGACCCAGTACTTC.

The chain joins TRBV7-9 to TRBJ1-1; D call uncertain. Per germline, CDR1 SEHNR and CDR2 FQNEAQ (reference sequence). The V and J ends lost 7 bases and 6 bases respectively, with 12 bases between them. This CDR3 spans 12 amino acids. CDR3 coding DNA: TGTGCCAGCACCCAGCTTAGATCTGAAGCTTTCTTT. Translating gives CASTQLRSEAFF.

This chain joins TRBV12-3 or TRBV12-4 and TRBJ2-3; TRBD2 matches 11 bases. CDR3 length: 18 residues. Trimming cost V 4 bases and J 0 bases; bases outside gene matches: 9. This CDR3 reads CASSYLAGGLASTDTQYF. CDR3 sequence (DNA): TGTGCCAGCAGTTACCTAGCGGGAGGCCTAGCTAGCACAGATACGCAGTATTTT.

This clonotype was observed a few times. The chain joins TRBV7-2 to TRBJ2-1; D could derive from TRBD1 or TRBD2 (5 bases each). Germline CDR1 is SGHTA and CDR2 is FQGNSA. Trimming removed 5 bases from V and 0 bases from J, with 14 bases in between. The CDR3 runs to 16 residues. In nucleotides, the CDR3 is TGTGCCAGCAGCCCCCTGGTGGGGGTCTCCTACAATGAGCAGTTCTTC. Its translation is CASSPLVGVSYNEQFF.

This clonotype occurred a few times. The chain has TRBV4-2 and TRBJ2-7; 9 nucleotides align to TRBD2. Trimming at V came to 2 bases and at J to 2 bases, leaving 7 bases not matched to a gene. Germline CDR1 is LGHNA and CDR2 is YNFKEQ. This CDR3 has 16 residues. The CDR3 coding sequence is TGTGCCAGCAGCCAATGGGCTAGCGGGGCCGCCTACGAGCAGTACTTC. Amino acids: CASSQWASGAAYEQYF.

The chain combines TRBV5-6 with TRBJ2-1; the D call may be TRBD1 or TRBD2 (5 bases each). The V gene lost 4 bases and the J gene lost 8 bases, with 10 bases spanning the gap. There are 12 residues in the CDR3. Germline V CDR1 and CDR2: SGHDT, YYEEEE. CDR3 coding DNA: TGTGCCAGCAGCCCGGGGCGGTATGAGCAGTTCTTC. Translating it yields CASSPGRYEQFF.

V and J are TRBV7-2 and TRBJ2-3, with 12 bases identical to TRBD2. The germline CDR1 and CDR2 sequences are SGHTA and FQGNSA. The CDR3 runs to 20 residues. V was clipped by 5 bases and J by 0 bases; unmatched bases: 15. The CDR3 nucleotides are TGTGCCAGCAGCCCCCGGGCGGGTCTAGCGGGGGGGCCTAGCACAGATACGCAGTATTTT. It translates to CASSPRAGLAGGPSTDTQYF.

V is TRBV7-2 and J is TRBJ2-3, with D uncertain. The CDR3 sequence is 14 residues long. V was shortened by 3 bases and J by 10 bases, with 17 bases between the two germline ends. CDR1 and CDR2 from the germline V gene are SGHTA and FQGNSA. The chain's CDR3 is CASSLGGSGVPQYF. For the CDR3, the DNA is TGTGCCAGCAGCTTGGGCGGTAGTGGGGTGCCGCAGTATTTT.

Only a few counts were recorded for this clonotype. The chain employs TRBV30 and TRBJ2-3; D may match TRBD1 or TRBD2 (5 bases each). The V end lost 3 bases, the J end lost 0 bases, and 10 bases lay between the germline ends. The CDR3 has 14 residues. Looked up from germline, CDR1 is GTSNPN and CDR2 is SVGIG (reference sequence). CDR3 loop: CAWSGTLSTDTQYF. The CDR3 DNA reads as TGTGCCTGGAGCGGGACGCTTAGCACAGATACGCAGTATTTT.

This clonotype was counted only a few times. This chain uses TRBV7-3 with TRBJ2-3, with D perhaps assigned TRBD1 or TRBD2 (5 bases each). The length of the CDR3 is 14 residues. Germline V gene lookup returns CDR1 SGHTA and CDR2 FQGTGA. V was shortened by 3 bases and J by 0 bases, with 7 bases between the two germline ends. As DNA, the CDR3 is TGTGCCAGCAGCTTTAGGGACAGCACAGATACGCAGTATTTT. It codes for CASSFRDSTDTQYF.

This clonotype was observed a few times. This chain connects TRBV7-9 to TRBJ2-3; unclear D gene. Trimming took 8 bases from V and 2 from J, leaving 8 bases between them. Germline CDR1 reads SEHNR; CDR2 reads FQNEAQ (reference sequence). CDR3 size: 12 residues. The CDR3 is CASAGDTDTQYF. CDR3 DNA: TGTGCCAGCGCTGGGGACACAGATACGCAGTATTTT.